This T cell receptor beta chain originates from a study of regulatory T cells in long-lasting Graves disease. Documented time point: newly diagnosed GD, antithyroid drugs for less than 3 months. RNA isolated from PBMCs was used to make the TCR library. Study-level points and caveats: TRBV28 was favored in persistent disease, as were TRBJ1-2 and TRBJ2-5. TCR diversity was lower in persistent Graves' patients than in newly diagnosed ones.

The table lists this clonotype with many counts. Its matching antigen is unknown. Combining iRepertoire HTBI primers with Arm-PCR of CDR3 regions, the authors built TCR beta libraries. MiXCR, applied by TCRdb to the multiplex PCR reads, yields one record per CDR3 protein. This table holds about 430,000 distinct CDR3 sequences, about 15% found once. Germline lookup yields CDR1 LGHDT and CDR2 YNNKEL (reference sequence). V lost 0 bases, J lost 6 bases, and 8 bases lay in between. The CDR3 covers 14 residues. The data were also submitted as part of a second study, on T cells in Graves' hyperthyroidism and ophthalmopathy. That publication notes: Pregnant or lactating patients were excluded, as were those with uncontrolled infection or other autoimmune disease.

The TCR comes from a woman between 40 and 55 years old with Graves disease. Sequencing used peripheral blood mononuclear cells (PBMCs), obtained at new diagnosis, from a patient treated with antithyroid drugs. The V call is TRBV3-1, the J call TRBJ2-2, with a possible D match to TRBD1 (5 bases). CDR3 nucleotides: TGTGCCAGCAGCCAAGACGTAGGGGCCGGGGAGCTGTTTTTT. As protein: CASSQDVGAGELFF.